The entry below gives a single T cell receptor (beta chain) sequence along with its context. Antigen unknown. The data originate from a study of graft-versus-host responses after intestinal transplantation. Study details: Those transplanted obtained multivisceral, liver-intestinal, or isolated intestinal grafts. Anti-thymocyte globulin induction was given to all recipients, followed by tacrolimus and steroids for roughly 3 years.

V was trimmed by 8 bases and J by 1 base, leaving 6 bases between them. Germline assignment: CDR1 SNHLY and CDR2 FYNNEI. The CDR3 covers 12 residues. Profiling relied on immunoSEQ multiplex PCR, and the TCRdb table lists in-frame clones only, not all of them. The sample yields about 94,000 clones, around nine tenths seen once. Study results and limitations: Early post-transplant HvG declines tracked with peak circulating GvH clone levels. The marrow of recipients harbored GvH clones, and ileum or blood showed some of them first.

J is TRBJ2-1 and V is TRBV2; D unresolved. Sequences were derived from unstimulated CD8+ T cells sorted from spleen or lymph node cells, sampled before intestinal transplant. The clonotype originates from a human donor who received an intestinal transplant. Written as DNA, the CDR3 is TGTGCCAGCTGCTATTCCTACAATGAGCAGTTCTTC. Its translation is CASCYSYNEQFF.